These T cell receptor beta chains were read from a single sample in a study of cytomegalovirus exposure and HLA in healthy donors. Here immunoSEQ multiplex PCR was the method, and the copy in TCRdb shows in-frame clones only, minus some. The table lists approximately 170,000 clones, over 80% of them singletons. The sample consisted of PBMCs. Receptor source: a human donor in good health. Each CDR3 is given with its conserved first and last residue.

CDR3aa	v_gene	j_gene
CATSSFGTGKNEQFF	TRBV15	TRBJ2-1
CASGLVPGTGGRRNTIYF	TRBV12-5	TRBJ1-3
CASSLGAGGPSDTQYF	TRBV5-1	TRBJ2-3
CASSDGGAGVQPQHF	TRBV2	TRBJ1-5
CASSPGHANTEAFF	TRBV28	TRBJ1-1
CASSVESWRGGSGDEQFF	TRBV9	TRBJ2-1
CASSPRETPEAFF	TRBV6-1	TRBJ1-1
CASSSSVDPSTDTQYF	TRBV7-6	TRBJ2-3
CASSPGGPYEQYF	TRBV18	TRBJ2-7
CASSTELHEQYF	TRBV7-9	TRBJ2-7
CASSSGINSNQPQHF	TRBV5-1	TRBJ1-5
CASSPLAGGLGEQYF	TRBV6-5	TRBJ2-7
CASSVGTSPDTQYF	TRBV5-1	TRBJ2-3
CASSSPGTGKEQYF	TRBV25-1	TRBJ2-7
CASSKGLAGLSSYNEQFF	TRBV5-4	TRBJ2-1
CSARQGGIYEQYF	TRBV29-1	NA
CASSAGLPSYEQYF	TRBV7-2	TRBJ2-7
CASSLVYAAGHTGELFF	TRBV7-9	TRBJ2-2
CASSSRDSNEKLFF	TRBV5-5	TRBJ1-4
CSVGGGDDIQYF	TRBV29-1	TRBJ2-4
CASSMTSGVDTQYF	TRBV19	TRBJ2-3
CASSLGDSPLYEQYF	TRBV7-6	TRBJ2-7
CRGGFGLAKNIQYF	TRBV7-5	TRBJ2-4
CASSLSGQPQHF	TRBV2	TRBJ1-5
CASSLVAGVPTGELFF	TRBV11-2	TRBJ2-2
CASSVTGSYGYTF	TRBV6-6	TRBJ1-2
CASSQVIQRGSDTQYF	TRBV4-3	TRBJ2-3
CASSVGVAENTEAFF	TRBV5-1	TRBJ1-1
CASSIGTGKGTYEQYF	TRBV5-1	TRBJ2-7
CASSYSDPRGNQPQHF	TRBV6-5	TRBJ1-5
CASSQVVSKNIQYF	TRBV5-6	TRBJ2-4
CASSLSWSADLSYNEQFF	TRBV7-9	TRBJ2-1
CASSLGPGTEIYGYTF	TRBV7-9	TRBJ1-2
CASSPTGGSNQPQHF	TRBV5-1	TRBJ1-5
CASSLARGTGGTGELFF	TRBV5-4	TRBJ2-2
CASSILAPSGNTIYF	TRBV19	TRBJ1-3
CASSQRGSGPQHF	TRBV23-1	TRBJ1-5
CASSGWNTGELFF	TRBV7-9	TRBJ2-2
CASSNMGRQGVTGELFF	TRBV7-6	TRBJ2-2
CAISESGASYEQYF	TRBV10-3	TRBJ2-7
CASSQSDRATEAFF	TRBV4-3	TRBJ1-1
CASSQGGLAGGNEQFF	TRBV4-1	TRBJ2-1
CASSPRDRMISSYEQYF	TRBV9	TRBJ2-7
CASSFRLAGGSTDTQYF	TRBV7-2	TRBJ2-3
CASSKDLARYNEQFF	TRBV7-2	TRBJ2-1
CASSPRDEQFF	TRBV6-6	TRBJ2-1
CASSQEGFRGQGDGGYTF	TRBV4-3	TRBJ1-2
CASSLDSLYGYTF	TRBV5-1	TRBJ1-2
CASSPWWGVADTQYF	TRBV5-1	TRBJ2-3
CASSAQDSREGETQYF	TRBV6-4	TRBJ2-5
CASGRDFNEQYF	TRBV5-8	TRBJ2-7
CASSSKAGTSEETQYF	TRBV5-1	TRBJ2-5
CASSIDSFTEAFF	TRBV19	TRBJ1-1
CASSEVTIGGELAKNIQYF	TRBV6-1	TRBJ2-4
CASSNGQGSSPLHF	TRBV9	TRBJ1-6
CASSFTRNEQFF	TRBV11-3	TRBJ2-1
CASSERKGYTDTQYF	TRBV2	TRBJ2-3
CASGAGQGAGEDTEAFF	TRBV19	TRBJ1-1
CATSNPRDRGLNEQYF	TRBV15	TRBJ2-7